This T cell receptor beta chain was sequenced in a study of shared clonotypes between healthy human individuals (dated by TCRdb to about 2020). Notes on the research overall: A few men and two women, aged 18 to 49 years, made up the cohort. For each donor, CD4 naive and CD4 memory were each run on three plates, CD8 naive on two plates, and CD8 memory on one plate. To estimate repertoire size and how much clonotypes are shared between individuals, the study performed deep sequencing of blood TCR repertoires from about five healthy adults. To increase sequencing depth and limit assay-specific biases, different laboratories used diverse techniques to prepare libraries and sequence TCR repertoires. Per donor, leukapheresis produced somewhere between about 0.94 and 9.5 billion PBMCs.

From the germline V gene, CDR1 is SGHNT and CDR2 is YENEEA. V ends up 5 bases short and J 15 bases short, with an unmatched junction base count of 10. The CDR3, cysteine through phenylalanine, is 12 amino acids long. Left in the record is the CDR3 DNA by itself, 36 bases read in frame from the first base. On this clone itself: The specificity of this receptor is unknown. Nothing much larger sits one base from this clone, and base qualities are not available.

Using the deep immunoSEQ assay, TCR CDR3 regions were amplified from genomic DNA by multiplex PCR. Extracted genomic DNA from each cell subset was distributed evenly across all wells of several immunoSEQ 96-well plates, and each plate was treated as a replicate. For sorted subsets, each replicate PCR was loaded with around 220 ng genomic DNA, equivalent to 30,000 or so T cell genomes. The purified libraries were quantified using a Qubit 3.0 fluorometer, sized with a Bioanalyzer 2100, and then quantified again using the KAPA Library Quantification kit. Every immunoSEQ 96-well plate was sequenced on a separate single-read 150-cycle Illumina NextSeq 550 flow cell. In the paper's pipeline: Because only junctional sequences without quality scores were contained in the immunoSEQ output, filtering matching that applied to full-length reads could not be performed. Sequences were annotated with PyIR, a Python wrapper for IgBLAST v1.9, and V/J genes and CDR3 were assigned using IMGT germline references. Reads were filtered out if the reads had weak V/J assignments (E-value above 1e-6), no CDR3, stop codons, out-of-frame junctions, or ambiguous translated residues. V3J clonotypes were defined as sequences sharing an identical inferred V gene, J gene, and CDR3 amino acid sequence. The percentage overlap between two repertoires was calculated by dividing the number of shared unique clonotypes by the size of the smaller repertoire. Repertoire richness was assessed with RTK rarefaction, the Chao1 estimator, and Recon v2.1 estimates of unobserved clonotypes. OLGA was used to compute generation probabilities for all TCRbeta clonotypes that the gDNA method yielded from a handful of donors. The table was pulled from immuneACCESS by TCRdb, which kept in-frame rearrangements only. Such tables lose some clones; where checked, under half of the loss comes from unresolved V genes, and the rest has no known cause. V, J and clone size are taken as reported in that table, and D and trimming were inferred from the DNA itself. The table for this sample lists 800,000 or so clones; around 96% of them were counted only once. About 0.25% of the sample lies in the top ten.

What the work shows at the level of the full study, not this receptor alone: When four donors were compared, the shared fraction of clonotypes was roughly 4.8% for naive CD4, about 4% for naive CD8, more than 2% for memory CD4, and around 0.37% for memory CD8. Estimated clonotype richness was generally larger for naive than for memory subsets. The genetic and exposure-history diversity represented was limited by the small number of donors. Compared with non-shared clonotypes, the clonotypes found in all four sorted-subset donors had higher generation probabilities. Pairwise subsampling led to the expectation that sequencing depth would affect the degree of clonotype sharing among donors. Incomplete sequencing was indicated by rarefaction of sorted-subset datasets, despite the large sequencing depth. Sampling was restricted to blood, and TCR repertoires in tissues likely differ from the TCR repertoires found in blood.

CD8 naive samples consisted of CD45RO-negative cells that were positively selected for CCR7, yielding a CD45RA+CCR7+ population without TemRA cells. The donors were healthy, HIV-negative adults who had no recently reported acute infections or vaccinations. Only Caucasian adults living in Nashville, Tennessee, USA were represented among the donors. Blood was collected by leukapheresis, and PBMCs were isolated by Ficoll-Histopaque density gradient centrifugation and then cryopreserved in liquid nitrogen vapor phase. Analytical flow cytometry was used to check the purity and quantity of each magnetically sorted T cell population. Genomic DNA was isolated from each sorted fraction and quantified by UV absorbance on a Nanodrop 2000c.

The clonotype was recovered from a man aged 25 to 45 in good health. Sequences were obtained from naive CD8+ T cells sorted from blood. The label giving this sample's cell subset or site can be read as: CD45RA+CCR7+. The V gene is TRBV11-3 and the J gene is TRBJ2-1; 7 middle bases align to TRBD1. The CDR3 sequence is CASSLGTDLLFF. In nucleotides, the sequence is TGTGCCAGCAGCCTAGGGACAGATTTGCTGTTCTTC.